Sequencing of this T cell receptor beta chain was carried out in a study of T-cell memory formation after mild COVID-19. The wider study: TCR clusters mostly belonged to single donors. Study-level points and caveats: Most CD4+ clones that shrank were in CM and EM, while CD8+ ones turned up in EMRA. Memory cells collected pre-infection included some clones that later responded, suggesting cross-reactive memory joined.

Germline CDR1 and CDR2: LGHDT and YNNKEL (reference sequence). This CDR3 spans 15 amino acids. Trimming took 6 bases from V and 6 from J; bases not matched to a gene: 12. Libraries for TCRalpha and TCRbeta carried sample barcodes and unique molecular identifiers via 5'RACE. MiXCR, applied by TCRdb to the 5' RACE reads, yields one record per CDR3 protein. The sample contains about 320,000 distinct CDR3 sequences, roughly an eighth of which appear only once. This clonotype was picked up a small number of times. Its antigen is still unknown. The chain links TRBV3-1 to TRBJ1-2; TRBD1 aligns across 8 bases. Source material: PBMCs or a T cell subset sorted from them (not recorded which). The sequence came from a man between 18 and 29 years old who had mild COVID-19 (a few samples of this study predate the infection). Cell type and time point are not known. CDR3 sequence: CASSRRQGWVDGYTF. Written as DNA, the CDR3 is TGTGCCAGCAGTCGCCGACAGGGGTGGGTGGATGGCTACACCTTC.